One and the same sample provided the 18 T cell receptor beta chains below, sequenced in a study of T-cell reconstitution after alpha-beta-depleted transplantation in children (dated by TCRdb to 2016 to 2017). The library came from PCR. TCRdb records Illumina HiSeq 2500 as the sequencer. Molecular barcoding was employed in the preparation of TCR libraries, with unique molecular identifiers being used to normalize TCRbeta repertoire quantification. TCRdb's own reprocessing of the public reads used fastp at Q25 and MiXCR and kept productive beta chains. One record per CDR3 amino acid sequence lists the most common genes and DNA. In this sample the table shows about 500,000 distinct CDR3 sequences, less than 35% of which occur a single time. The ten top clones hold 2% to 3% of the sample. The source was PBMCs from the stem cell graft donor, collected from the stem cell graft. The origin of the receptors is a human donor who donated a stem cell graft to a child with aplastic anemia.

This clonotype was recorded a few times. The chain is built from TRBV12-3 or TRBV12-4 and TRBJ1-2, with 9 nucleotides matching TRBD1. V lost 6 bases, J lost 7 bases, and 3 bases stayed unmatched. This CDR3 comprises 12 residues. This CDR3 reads CASRTGGIGYTF. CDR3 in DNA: TGTGCCAGCAGAACAGGGGGCATTGGCTACACCTTC.

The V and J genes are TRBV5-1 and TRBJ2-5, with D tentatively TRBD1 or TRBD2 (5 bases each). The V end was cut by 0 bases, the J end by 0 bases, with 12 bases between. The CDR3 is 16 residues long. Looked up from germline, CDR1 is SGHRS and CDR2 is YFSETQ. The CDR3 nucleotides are TGCGCCAGCAGCTTGGCCAGAGCGGACAACCAAGAGACCCAGTACTTC. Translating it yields CASSLARADNQETQYF.

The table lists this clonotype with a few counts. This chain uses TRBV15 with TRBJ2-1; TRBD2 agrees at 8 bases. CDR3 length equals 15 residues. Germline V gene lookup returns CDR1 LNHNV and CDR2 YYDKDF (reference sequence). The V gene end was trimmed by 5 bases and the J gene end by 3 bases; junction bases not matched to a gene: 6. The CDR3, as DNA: TGTGCCACCAGCCCCAGCGGGAGTCGCTACAATGAGCAGTTCTTC. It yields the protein CATSPSGSRYNEQFF.

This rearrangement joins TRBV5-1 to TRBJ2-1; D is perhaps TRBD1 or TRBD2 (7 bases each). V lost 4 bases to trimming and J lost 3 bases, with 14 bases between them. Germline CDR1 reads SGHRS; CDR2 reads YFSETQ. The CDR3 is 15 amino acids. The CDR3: CASSQGGTIYNEQFF. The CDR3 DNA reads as TGCGCCAGCAGCCAGGGGGGGACCATCTACAATGAGCAGTTCTTC.

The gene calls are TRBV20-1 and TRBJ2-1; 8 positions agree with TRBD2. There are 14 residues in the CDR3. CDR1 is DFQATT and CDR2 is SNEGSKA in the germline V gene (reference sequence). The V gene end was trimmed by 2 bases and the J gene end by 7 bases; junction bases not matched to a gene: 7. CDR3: CSARSASGYNEQFF. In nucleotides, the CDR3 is TGCAGTGCTAGATCGGCTAGCGGGTATAATGAGCAGTTCTTC.

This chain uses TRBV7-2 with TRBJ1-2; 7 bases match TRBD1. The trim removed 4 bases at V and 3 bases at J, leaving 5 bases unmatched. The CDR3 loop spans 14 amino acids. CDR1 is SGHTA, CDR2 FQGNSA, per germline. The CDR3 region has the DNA TGTGCCAGCAGCTCGTTAGGGACAGACTATGGCTACACCTTC. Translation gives CASSSLGTDYGYTF. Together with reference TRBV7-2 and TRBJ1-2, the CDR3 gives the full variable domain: GAGVSQSPSNKVTEKGKDVELRCDPISGHTALYWYRQSLGQGLEFLIYFQGNSAPDKSGLPSDRFSAERTGGSVSTLTIQRTQQEDSAVYLCASSSLGTDYGYTFGSGTRLTVV.

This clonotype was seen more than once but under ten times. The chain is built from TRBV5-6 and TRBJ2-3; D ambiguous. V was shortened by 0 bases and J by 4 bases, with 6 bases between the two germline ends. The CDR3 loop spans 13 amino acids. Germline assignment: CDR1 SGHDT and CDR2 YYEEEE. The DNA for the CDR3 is TGTGCCAGCAGCTTGGCCAGAGCAGATACGCAGTATTTT. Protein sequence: CASSLARADTQYF.

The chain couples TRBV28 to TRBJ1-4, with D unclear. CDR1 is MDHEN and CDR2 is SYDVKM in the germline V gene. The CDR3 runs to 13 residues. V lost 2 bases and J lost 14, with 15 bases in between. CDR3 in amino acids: CASSLGSVSRLFF. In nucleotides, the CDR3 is TGTGCCAGCAGTTTAGGTTCGGTCAGCCGTCTGTTTTTT.

CDR3 DNA sequence: TGTGCCAGCATCCCTGGGGGGGACACTGAAGCTTTCTTT. Translation gives CASIPGGDTEAFF. The V gene is TRBV25-1, the J gene TRBJ1-1, with a tentative D call TRBD1 (5 bases). The V gene lost 7 bases and the J gene lost 3 bases, with 12 bases spanning the gap. CDR3 length equals 13 residues. CDR1 and CDR2 from the germline V gene are MGHDK and SYGVNS.

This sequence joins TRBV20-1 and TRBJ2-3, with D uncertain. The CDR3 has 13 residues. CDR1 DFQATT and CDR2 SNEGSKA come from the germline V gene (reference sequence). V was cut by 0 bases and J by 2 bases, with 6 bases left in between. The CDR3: CSAREVDTDTQYF. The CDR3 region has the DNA TGCAGTGCTAGAGAGGTGGACACAGATACGCAGTATTTT.

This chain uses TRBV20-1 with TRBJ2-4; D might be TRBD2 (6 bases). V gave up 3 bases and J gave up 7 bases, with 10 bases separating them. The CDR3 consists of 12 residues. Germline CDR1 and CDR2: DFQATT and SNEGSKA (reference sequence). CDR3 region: CSASPGENIQYF. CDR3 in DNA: TGCAGTGCTAGTCCGGGGGAGAACATTCAGTACTTC.

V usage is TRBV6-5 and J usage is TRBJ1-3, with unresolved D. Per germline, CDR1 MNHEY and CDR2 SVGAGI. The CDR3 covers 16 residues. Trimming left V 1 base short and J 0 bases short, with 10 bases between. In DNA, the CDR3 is TGTGCCAGCAGTTACTTCCGACCCAGCTCTGGAAACACCATATATTTT. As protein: CASSYFRPSSGNTIYF.

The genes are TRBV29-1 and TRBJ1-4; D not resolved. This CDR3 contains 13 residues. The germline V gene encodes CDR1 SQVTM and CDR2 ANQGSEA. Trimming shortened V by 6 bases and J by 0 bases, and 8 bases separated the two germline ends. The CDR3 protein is CSVGSATNEKLFF. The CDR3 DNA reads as TGCAGCGTCGGGTCCGCAACTAATGAAAAACTGTTTTTT. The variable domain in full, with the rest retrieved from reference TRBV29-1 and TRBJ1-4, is SAVISQKPSRDICQRGTSLTIQCQVDSQVTMMFWYRQQPGQSLTLIATANQGSEATYESGFVIDKFPISRPNLTFSTLTVSNMSPEDSSIYLCSVGSATNEKLFFGSGTQLSVL.

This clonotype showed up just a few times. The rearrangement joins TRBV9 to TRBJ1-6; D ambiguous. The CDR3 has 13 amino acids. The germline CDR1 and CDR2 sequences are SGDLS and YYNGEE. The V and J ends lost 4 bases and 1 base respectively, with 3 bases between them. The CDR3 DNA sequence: TGTGCCAGCAGCTTTTCCTATAATTCACCCCTCCACTTT. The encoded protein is CASSFSYNSPLHF.

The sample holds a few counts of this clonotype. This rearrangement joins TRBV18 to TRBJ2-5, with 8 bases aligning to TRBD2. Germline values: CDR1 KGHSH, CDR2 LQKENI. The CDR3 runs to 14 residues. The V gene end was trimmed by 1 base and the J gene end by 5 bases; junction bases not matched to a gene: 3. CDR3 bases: TGTGCCAGCTCACCACTGGGACTAGGGGAGACCCAGTACTTC. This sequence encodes CASSPLGLGETQYF.

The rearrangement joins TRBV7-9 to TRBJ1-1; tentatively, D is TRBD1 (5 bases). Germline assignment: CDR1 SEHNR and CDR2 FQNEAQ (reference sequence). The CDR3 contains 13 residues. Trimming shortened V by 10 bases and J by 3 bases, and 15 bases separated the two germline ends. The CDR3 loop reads CAILSGGDTEAFF. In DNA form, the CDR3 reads TGTGCCATCTTATCGGGGGGGGACACTGAAGCTTTCTTT.

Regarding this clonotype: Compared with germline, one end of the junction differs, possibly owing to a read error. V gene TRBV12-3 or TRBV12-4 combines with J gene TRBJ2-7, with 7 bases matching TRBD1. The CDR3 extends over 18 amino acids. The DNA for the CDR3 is TGTGCCACCAGTTTAGCTAGTTTAGGGGGACAGAGCTCCTACGAGCAGTACTTC. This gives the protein CATSLASLGGQSSYEQYF.

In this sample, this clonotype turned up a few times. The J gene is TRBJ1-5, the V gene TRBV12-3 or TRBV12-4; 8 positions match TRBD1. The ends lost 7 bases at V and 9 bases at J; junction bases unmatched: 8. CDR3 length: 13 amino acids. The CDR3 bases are TGTGCCAGCATCTTCGGACAGGGCGGGCCCCAGCATTTT. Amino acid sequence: CASIFGQGGPQHF.